This T cell receptor (beta chain) was identified in a study of siplizumab effects on memory and regulatory T cells. Study-level findings and limits: Naive T cells seemed more diverse than memory cells and seemed major alloresponse contributors. The majority of clones, roughly 75-95% of proliferating CD4+ or CD8+ clones, lacked an assignable naive or memory phenotype. Alloreactive sequences traceable to unstimulated CD4+ memory cells were significantly reduced by siplizumab.

On this clone: The antigen is unknown.

Some clones are missing from TCRdb's copy, which holds only in-frame ones; the method was immunoSEQ multiplex PCR. The sample lists some 96,000 clones; 85% to 95% were seen once. Trimming removed 0 bases from V and 5 bases from J, with 8 bases in between. Germline CDR1 is SGHRS and CDR2 is YFSETQ. This CDR3 has 13 residues. The specimen was non-Treg CD4+ T cells sorted from blood. The chain uses TRBV5-1 and TRBJ2-5, with D unresolved. This clonotype was sampled from a human donor in good health. CDR3 sequence (DNA): TGCGCCAGCAGCTTGGACTTGGTGGAGACCCAGTACTTC. As protein: CASSLDLVETQYF.